These 8 T cell receptor beta chains share one sample of origin, sequenced in a study of beta chain features in type 1 diabetes. Study-level points and caveats: Type 1 diabetes patients had TCRB CDR3s that were shorter (moderately but significantly so) in all four CD4+ subsets.

These receptors have no known antigen. Investigators reverse transcribed all isolated RNA, so they sequenced expressed TCRB transcripts. Measured with immunoSEQ multiplex PCR; TCRdb has only the in-frame clones, and not every one. The table shows hundreds of thousands of clones, with over 12% occurring only once. Sample: naive CD4+ T cells from blood. The receptors here all came from a man aged 18 to 29 with type 1 diabetes.

This chain uses TRBV5-4 with TRBJ2-7; 7 bases map to TRBD2. The CDR3 contains 16 residues. The germline gives CDR1 SGHNT, CDR2 YYREEE (reference sequence). With 4 bases clipped from V and 3 bases from J, the junction kept 13 bases outside the gene matches. CDR3 residues: CASSLGLVSLGYEQYF. In nucleotides, the CDR3 is TGTGCCAGCAGCCTCGGACTAGTTTCATTGGGCTACGAGCAGTACTTC. Combining the CDR3 with reference TRBV5-4 and TRBJ2-7 gives the whole variable domain ETGVTQSPTHLIKTRGQQVTLRCSSQSGHNTVSWYQQALGQGPQFIFQYYREEENGRGNFPPRFSGLQFPNYSSELNVNALELDDSALYLCASSLGLVSLGYEQYFGPGTRLTVT.

The chain is built from TRBV9 and TRBJ2-1, with a possible D match to TRBD2 (5 bases). V lost 0 bases to trimming and J lost 0 bases, with 7 bases between them. The CDR3 loop spans 15 amino acids. Germline loops: CDR1 SGDLS, CDR2 YYNGEE. As DNA, the CDR3 is TGTGCCAGCAGCGTAGACACTAGCTCCTACAATGAGCAGTTCTTC. This sequence encodes CASSVDTSSYNEQFF.

Only a few counts were recorded for this clone. The V call is TRBV10-1, the J call TRBJ1-2; 8 nucleotides agree with TRBD1. With V trimmed by 6 bases and J by 8 bases, 11 bases remained unmatched. The germline CDR1 and CDR2 sequences are WNHNN and SYGVQD (reference sequence). CDR3 size: 14 residues. The CDR3, as DNA: TGCGCCAGCAGCGGGGACAGGTCCCCGGGAGGCTACACCTTC. This encodes CASSGDRSPGGYTF.

This rearrangement joins TRBV27 to TRBJ2-5; the match to TRBD2 covers 8 bases. The CDR3 is made up of 15 amino acids. The V gene end was trimmed by 0 bases and the J gene end by 6 bases; junction bases not matched to a gene: 6. The germline CDR1 and CDR2 sequences are MNHEY and SMNVEV (reference sequence). The CDR3 here is CASSLSSGVLKTQYF. CDR3 DNA: TGTGCCAGCAGTTTATCTAGCGGGGTTCTGAAGACCCAGTACTTC.

This chain joins TRBV30 and TRBJ1-2; D possibly corresponds to TRBD1 (5 bases). V gave up 0 bases and J gave up 1 base, with 9 bases separating them. The germline V gene encodes CDR1 GTSNPN and CDR2 SVGIG (reference sequence). This CDR3 has 14 residues. CDR3 amino acids: CAWSVLGDNYGYTF. CDR3 nucleotides: TGTGCCTGGAGTGTACTGGGGGATAACTATGGCTACACCTTC.

This clone was picked up a small number of times. The J gene is TRBJ2-3, the V gene TRBV30, with D hard to call. V was shortened by 2 bases and J by 2 bases, with 2 bases between the two germline ends. From germline, CDR1 is GTSNPN and CDR2 SVGIG (reference sequence). The CDR3 totals 11 residues. CDR3 coding DNA: TGTGCCTGGAGTACCACAGATACGCAGTATTTT. It translates to CAWSTTDTQYF.

This clone showed up just a few times. The CDR3, as DNA: TGCGCCAGCAGCCAACCAGGGGCTGGGGCCAACGTCCTGACTTTC. Amino acids: CASSQPGAGANVLTF. The genes are TRBV4-1 and TRBJ2-6; tentative D call: TRBD1 (6 bases). Germline V gene lookup returns CDR1 MGHRA and CDR2 YSYEKL. V was clipped by 2 bases and J by 2 bases, with 7 bases between them. This CDR3 comprises 15 residues.

This clone was recorded a few times. The V and J genes are TRBV7-2 and TRBJ1-2; D unresolved. CDR3 length: 14 amino acids. Germline CDR1 reads SGHTA; CDR2 reads FQGNSA. V lost 2 bases and J lost 4, with 11 bases in between. CDR3 sequence (DNA): TGTGCCAGCAGCTTAATATGGGAACCCTATGGCTACACCTTC. It encodes CASSLIWEPYGYTF.